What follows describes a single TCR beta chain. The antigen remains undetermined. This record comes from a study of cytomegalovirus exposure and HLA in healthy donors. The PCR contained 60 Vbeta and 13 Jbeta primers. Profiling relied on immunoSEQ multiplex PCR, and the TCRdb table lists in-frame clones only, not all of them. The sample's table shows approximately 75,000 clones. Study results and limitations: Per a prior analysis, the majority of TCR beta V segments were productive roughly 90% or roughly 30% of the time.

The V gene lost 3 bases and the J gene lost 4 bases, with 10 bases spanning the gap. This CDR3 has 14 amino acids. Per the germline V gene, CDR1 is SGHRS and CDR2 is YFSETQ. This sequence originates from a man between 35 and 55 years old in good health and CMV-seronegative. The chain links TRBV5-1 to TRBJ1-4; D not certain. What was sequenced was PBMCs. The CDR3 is CASSSTGFNEKLFF. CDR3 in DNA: TGCGCCAGCAGCTCTACGGGGTTTAATGAAAAACTGTTTTTT.